This T cell receptor beta chain appears in the sequencing data of a study of T cell changes during pregnancy in multiple sclerosis. The assay was immunoSEQ multiplex PCR, and TCRdb's table has in-frame clones only and misses some. The sample consists of some 110,000 clones, about 90% of them appearing once. CDR1 ENHRY and CDR2 SYGVKD come from the germline V gene. The CDR3 is 13 residues long. Trimming cost V 3 bases and J 0 bases, with 6 bases left between them. This TCR was sampled from a female donor with multiple sclerosis, enrolled in a pregnancy study. Material: peripheral blood, obtained after pregnancy. This chain connects TRBV10-3 to TRBJ2-7, with D unclear. The CDR3 sequence is CAISDPVSYEQYF. The CDR3 nucleotides read TGTGCCATCAGTGATCCCGTCTCCTACGAGCAGTACTTC.